This record concerns one T cell receptor beta chain sequence. This sample stems from a study of blood T cell repertoires in COVID-19. Turning to the study itself: T cells, B-cell-depleted T cells, or PBMCs supplied cDNA or gDNA.

As handled by the study authors: Amplification of reference gene primers provided the estimated nucleated cell counts. Sequencing was performed with immunoSEQ multiplex PCR; in TCRdb, only in-frame clones are kept and a portion is missing. The V and J calls and clone size are taken from that table; D and trimming were inferred from the DNA. Of some 170,000 clones in the sample, 87% are singletons; the top ten hold 0.95% to 1.5%. Participant age was about 18 to 100 years, and participants resided in about two dozen US areas. Participants had their cohort set by participant-reported clinical history. The CDR3 contains 15 residues. Trimming shortened V by 0 bases and J by 4 bases, and 11 bases separated the two germline ends. Germline CDR1 and CDR2: KGHSH and LQKENI.

The chain joins TRBV18 to TRBJ2-3; maybe TRBD1 (5 bases). Sequenced sample: PBMCs or T cells enriched from blood (not recorded which). The source is a human donor with acute COVID-19. The donor label of this sample is uncertain. The CDR3 DNA reads TGTGCCAGCTCACCACCGCAGGGTACCTCAGATACGCAGTATTTT. Translating gives CASSPPQGTSDTQYF.